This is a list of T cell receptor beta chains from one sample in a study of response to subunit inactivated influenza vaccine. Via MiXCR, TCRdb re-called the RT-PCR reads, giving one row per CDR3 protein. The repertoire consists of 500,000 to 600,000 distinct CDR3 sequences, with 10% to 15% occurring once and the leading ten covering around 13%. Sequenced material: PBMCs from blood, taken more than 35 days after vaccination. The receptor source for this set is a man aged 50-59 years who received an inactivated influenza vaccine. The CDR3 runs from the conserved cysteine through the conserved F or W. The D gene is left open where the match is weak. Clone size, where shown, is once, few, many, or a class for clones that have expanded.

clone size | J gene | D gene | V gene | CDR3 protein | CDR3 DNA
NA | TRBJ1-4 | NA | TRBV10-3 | CAITPEAGSEKLFF | TGTGCCATCACCCCGGAGGCGGGGAGTGAAAAACTGTTTTTT
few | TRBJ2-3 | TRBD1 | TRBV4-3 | CASSQDIGQGADTQYF | TGCGCCAGCAGCCAAGATATCGGCCAGGGGGCAGATACGCAGTATTTT
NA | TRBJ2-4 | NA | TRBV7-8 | CASSPAYDIQYF | TGTGCCAGCAGCCCAGCGTACGACATTCAGTACTTC
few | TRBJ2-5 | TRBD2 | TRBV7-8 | CASSLTSGGAKETQYF | TGTGCCAGCAGCTTGACTAGCGGGGGGGCTAAAGAGACCCAGTACTTC
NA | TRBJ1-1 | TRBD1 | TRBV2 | CASKDRGPPLAFF | TGTGCCAGCAAGGACAGGGGGCCACCACTGGCTTTCTTT
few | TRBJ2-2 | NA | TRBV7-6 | CASSLAYATPLHSGELFF | TGTGCCAGCAGCTTAGCCTACGCAACTCCCTTACACAGCGGGGAGCTGTTTTTT
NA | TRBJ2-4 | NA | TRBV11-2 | CASSLGPSTGAKNIQYF | TGTGCCAGCAGCTTAGGCCCCTCAACAGGAGCCAAAAACATTCAGTACTTC
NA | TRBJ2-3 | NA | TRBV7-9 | CASSFLAYISDTQYF | TGTGCCAGCAGCTTTTTAGCGTATATCTCAGATACGCAGTATTTT
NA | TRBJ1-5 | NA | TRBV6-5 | CASSYSTLSIQPQHF | TGTGCCAGCAGTTACTCGACCCTTTCTATCCAGCCCCAGCATTTT
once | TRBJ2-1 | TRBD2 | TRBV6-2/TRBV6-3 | CASSYSPSGRGIISYNEQFF | TGTGCCAGCAGTTACTCGCCTAGCGGGAGGGGAATTATCTCCTACAATGAGCAGTTCTTC
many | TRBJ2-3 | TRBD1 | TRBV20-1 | CSAIGQGRIDTQYF | TGCAGTGCAATTGGACAGGGGCGGATAGATACGCAGTATTTT
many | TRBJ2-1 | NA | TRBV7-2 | CASSLDFGEQFF | TGTGCCAGCAGCTTAGATTTCGGTGAGCAGTTCTTC
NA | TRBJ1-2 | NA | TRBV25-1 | CASSARGGSVYGYTF | TGTGCCAGCAGTGCCCGGGGAGGTTCGGTCTATGGCTACACCTTC
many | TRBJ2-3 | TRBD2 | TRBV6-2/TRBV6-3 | CASSYSGAGGVRDTQYF | TGTGCCAGCAGTTACTCTGGAGCGGGAGGGGTCCGAGATACGCAGTATTTT
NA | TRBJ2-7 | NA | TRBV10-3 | CAISDGRETNKQYF | TGTGCCATCAGTGACGGTAGGGAGACGAACAAGCAGTACTTC
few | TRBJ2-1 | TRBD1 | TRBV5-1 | CASSSGTGADYNEQFF | TGCGCCAGCAGCTCAGGGACAGGGGCCGACTACAATGAGCAGTTCTTC
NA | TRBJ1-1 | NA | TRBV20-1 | CSARKGEWNTEAFF | TGCAGTGCTAGAAAAGGGGAATGGAACACTGAAGCTTTCTTT
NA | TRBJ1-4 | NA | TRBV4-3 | CASSQESAGRRPTNEKLFF | TGCGCCAGCAGCCAAGAATCGGCAGGGAGGAGGCCAACTAATGAAAAACTGTTTTTT
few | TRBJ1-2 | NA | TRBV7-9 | CASSLVTSYGYTF | TGTGCCAGCAGCTTAGTTACATCCTATGGCTACACCTTC
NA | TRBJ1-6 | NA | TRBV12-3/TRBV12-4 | CASGSYNSPLHF | TGTGCCAGCGGCTCCTATAATTCACCCCTCCACTTT
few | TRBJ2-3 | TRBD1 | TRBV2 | CASSPGGTGQDTQYF | TGTGCCAGCAGTCCCGGCGGGACAGGGCAAGATACGCAGTATTTT
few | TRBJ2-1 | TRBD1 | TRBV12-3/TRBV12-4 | CASRYSGTGPYNEQFF | TGTGCCAGCAGATATTCCGGGACAGGGCCCTACAATGAGCAGTTCTTC
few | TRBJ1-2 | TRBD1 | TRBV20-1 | CSARGDRTTEGYTF | TGCAGTGCTAGAGGGGACAGAACTACGGAGGGCTACACCTTC
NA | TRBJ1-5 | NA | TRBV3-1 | CASSHMSQPQHF | TGTGCCAGCAGCCACATGAGTCAGCCCCAGCATTTT
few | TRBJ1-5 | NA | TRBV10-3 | CAISESEGIWGNQPQHF | TGTGCCATCAGTGAGTCGGAAGGGATCTGGGGCAATCAGCCCCAGCATTTT
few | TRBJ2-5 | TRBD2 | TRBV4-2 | CASSTLGLAGEGAETQYF | TGTGCCAGCAGTACCCTTGGACTAGCGGGAGAGGGGGCGGAGACCCAGTACTTC
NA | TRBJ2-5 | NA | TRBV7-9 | CASSPPRKTQYF | TGTGCCAGCAGCCCGCCCCGAAAGACCCAGTACTTC
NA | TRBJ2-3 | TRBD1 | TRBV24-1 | CATSENRGTQYF | TGTGCCACCAGTGAGAACAGGGGTACGCAGTATTTT
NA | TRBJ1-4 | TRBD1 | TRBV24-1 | CATSDPRTGEEKLFF | TGTGCCACCAGTGATCCCCGGACAGGGGAGGAAAAACTGTTTTTT
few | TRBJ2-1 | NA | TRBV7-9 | CASSGGASGARNEQFF | TGTGCCAGCAGCGGAGGGGCCTCGGGAGCAAGAAATGAGCAGTTCTTC
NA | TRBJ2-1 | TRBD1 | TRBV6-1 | CASSEWGTGFNEQFF | TGTGCCAGCAGTGAATGGGGGACAGGGTTCAATGAGCAGTTCTTC
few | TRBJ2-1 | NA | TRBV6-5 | CASSLAWRNYNEQFF | TGTGCCAGCAGTTTGGCCTGGCGAAACTACAATGAGCAGTTCTTC
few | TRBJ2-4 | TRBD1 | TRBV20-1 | CSAYRTGRAKNIQYF | TGCAGTGCTTACCGGACAGGGAGGGCCAAAAACATTCAGTACTTC
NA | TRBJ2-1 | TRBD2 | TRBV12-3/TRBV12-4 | CASSYSSGANEQFF | TGTGCCAGCAGTTATTCTAGCGGGGCCAATGAGCAGTTCTTC
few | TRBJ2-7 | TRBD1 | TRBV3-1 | CASRRQGSSTYEQYF | TGTGCCAGCAGACGACAGGGGAGCTCCACCTACGAGCAGTACTTC
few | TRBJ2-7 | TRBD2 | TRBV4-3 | CASSQEERGPYEQYF | TGCGCCAGCAGCCAAGAGGAGCGGGGACCCTACGAGCAGTACTTC
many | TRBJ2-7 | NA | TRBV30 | CAWSGGSYVQYF | TGTGCCTGGAGTGGTGGGAGCTACGTGCAGTACTTC
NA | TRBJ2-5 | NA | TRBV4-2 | CASSQGTGTGTQYF | TGTGCCAGCAGCCAAGGTACAGGGACGGGGACCCAGTACTTC
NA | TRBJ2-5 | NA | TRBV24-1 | CATSEIGSKETQYF | TGTGCCACCAGTGAAATCGGGAGTAAAGAGACCCAGTACTTC
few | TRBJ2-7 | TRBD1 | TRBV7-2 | CASSFGNRGTYEQYF | TGTGCCAGCAGCTTCGGGAACAGGGGAACGTACGAGCAGTACTTC
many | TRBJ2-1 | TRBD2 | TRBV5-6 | CASSLGASGGISGYNEQFF | TGTGCCAGCAGCTTGGGGGCTAGCGGGGGGATCTCCGGCTACAATGAGCAGTTCTTC
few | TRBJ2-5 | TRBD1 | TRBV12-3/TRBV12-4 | CASSSLSTGRETQYF | TGTGCCAGCAGTTCCCTCTCGACAGGGCGGGAGACCCAGTACTTC
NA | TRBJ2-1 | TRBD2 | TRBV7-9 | CASSPRASGGLHNEQFF | TGTGCCAGCAGCCCGCGAGCTAGCGGGGGGTTACACAATGAGCAGTTCTTC
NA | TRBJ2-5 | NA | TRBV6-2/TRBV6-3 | CASKPGGTPQYF | TGTGCCAGCAAACCAGGAGGGACGCCCCAGTACTTC
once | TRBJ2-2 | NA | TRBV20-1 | CCARVPGTELTGELFF | TGCTGTGCTAGGGTGCCGGGGACGGAACTCACCGGGGAGCTGTTTTTT
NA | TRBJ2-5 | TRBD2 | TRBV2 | CASSISGGTSQYF | TGTGCCAGCAGTATAAGCGGGGGGACGTCCCAGTACTTC
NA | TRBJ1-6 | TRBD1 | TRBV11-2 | CASSLAQGALNSPLHF | TGTGCCAGCAGCTTAGCCCAGGGGGCCTTAAATTCACCCCTCCACTTT
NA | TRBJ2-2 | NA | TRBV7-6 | CASSLRLAGAGELFF | TGTGCCAGCAGCTTAAGGCTTGCTGGGGCCGGGGAGCTGTTTTTT
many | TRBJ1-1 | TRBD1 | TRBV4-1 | CASSQTALQGEAFF | TGCGCCAGCAGCCAGACGGCACTACAGGGGGAAGCTTTCTTT
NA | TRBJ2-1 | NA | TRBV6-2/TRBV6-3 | CASSPRTHHGFF | TGTGCCAGCAGCCCGAGGACGCATCATGGTTTCTTC
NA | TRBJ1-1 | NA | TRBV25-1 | CASSEGFRNAEAFF | TGTGCCAGCAGTGAAGGGTTTCGGAACGCTGAAGCTTTCTTT
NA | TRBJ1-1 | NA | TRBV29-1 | CSVEEGVEAFF | TGCAGCGTTGAAGAGGGTGTTGAAGCTTTCTTT
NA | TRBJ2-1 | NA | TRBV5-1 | CASSGLAVNNEQFF | TGCGCCAGCAGCGGGCTAGCAGTTAACAATGAGCAGTTCTTC
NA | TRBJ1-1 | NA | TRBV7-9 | CASSLAVGGGPFF | TGTGCCAGCAGCTTAGCGGTTGGGGGGGGACCTTTCTTT
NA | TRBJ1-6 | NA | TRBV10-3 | CAISDVEGSPLHF | TGTGCCATCAGTGACGTGGAGGGTTCACCCCTCCACTTT
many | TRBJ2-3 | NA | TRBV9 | CASSVLTADTQYF | TGTGCCAGCAGCGTCTTGACAGCAGATACGCAGTATTTT
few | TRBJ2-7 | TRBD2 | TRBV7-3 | CASSLREGYEQYF | TGTGCCAGCAGCTTAAGGGAGGGCTACGAGCAGTACTTC